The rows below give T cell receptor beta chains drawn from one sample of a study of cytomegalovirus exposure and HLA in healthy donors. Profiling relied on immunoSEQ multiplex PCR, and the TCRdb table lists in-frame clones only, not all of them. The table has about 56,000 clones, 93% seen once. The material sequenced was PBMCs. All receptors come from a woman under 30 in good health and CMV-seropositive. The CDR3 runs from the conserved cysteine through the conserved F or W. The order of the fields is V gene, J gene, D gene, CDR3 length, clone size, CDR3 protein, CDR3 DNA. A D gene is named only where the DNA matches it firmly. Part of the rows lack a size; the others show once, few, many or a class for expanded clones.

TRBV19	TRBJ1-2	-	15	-	CASRPQRSQWYGYTF	TGTGCCAGTAGACCACAGAGAAGTCAGTGGTATGGCTACACCTTC
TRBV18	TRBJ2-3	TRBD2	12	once	CASSPREGTQYF	TGTGCCAGCTCACCCAGGGAGGGTACGCAGTATTTT
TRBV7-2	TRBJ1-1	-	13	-	CASSPGFYTEAFF	TGTGCCAGCAGCCCAGGGTTCTACACTGAAGCTTTCTTT
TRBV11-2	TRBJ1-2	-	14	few	CASSFTEANYGYTF	TGTGCCAGCAGCTTCACTGAAGCTAACTATGGCTACACCTTC
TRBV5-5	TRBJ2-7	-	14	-	CASSFGSGSYEQYF	TGTGCCAGCAGCTTCGGCTCAGGGTCCTACGAGCAGTACTTC
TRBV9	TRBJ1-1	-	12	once	CASGGINTEAFF	TGTGCCAGTGGGGGGATCAACACTGAAGCTTTCTTT
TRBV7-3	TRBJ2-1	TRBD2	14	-	CASSFGGGGNEQFF	TGTGCCAGCAGCTTTGGCGGGGGGGGCAATGAGCAGTTCTTC
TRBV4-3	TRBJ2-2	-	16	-	CASSQDIDFTTGELFF	TGCGCCAGCAGCCAAGATATCGACTTTACCACCGGGGAGCTGTTTTTT
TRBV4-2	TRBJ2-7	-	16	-	CASSRYAPGSSYEQYF	TGTGCCAGCAGTCGATATGCCCCAGGCAGTAGCTACGAGCAGTACTTC
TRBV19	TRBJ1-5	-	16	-	CASSRGRVNSNQPQHF	TGTGCCAGTAGTAGGGGCAGGGTCAATAGCAATCAGCCCCAGCATTTT
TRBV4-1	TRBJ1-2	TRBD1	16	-	CASSLDEGARGYGYTF	TGCGCCAGCAGCCTAGACGAGGGGGCGCGAGGCTATGGCTACACCTTC
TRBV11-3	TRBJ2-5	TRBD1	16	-	CASRAGTGAEQETQYF	TGTGCCAGCAGGGCCGGGACAGGGGCGGAGCAAGAGACCCAGTACTTC
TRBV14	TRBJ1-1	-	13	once	CATRQLVNTEAFF	TGTGCCACCAGACAGTTGGTGAACACTGAAGCTTTCTTT
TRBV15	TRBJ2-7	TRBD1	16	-	CATSRDHVTGSYEQYF	TGTGCCACCAGCAGAGATCACGTGACAGGGAGCTACGAGCAGTACTTC
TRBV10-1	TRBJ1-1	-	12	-	CASSAAGDRAFF	TGCGCCAGCAGTGCGGCAGGGGATCGTGCTTTCTTT
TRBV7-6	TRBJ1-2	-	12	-	CASSFGGDGYTF	TGTGCCAGCAGCTTCGGGGGGGATGGCTACACCTTC